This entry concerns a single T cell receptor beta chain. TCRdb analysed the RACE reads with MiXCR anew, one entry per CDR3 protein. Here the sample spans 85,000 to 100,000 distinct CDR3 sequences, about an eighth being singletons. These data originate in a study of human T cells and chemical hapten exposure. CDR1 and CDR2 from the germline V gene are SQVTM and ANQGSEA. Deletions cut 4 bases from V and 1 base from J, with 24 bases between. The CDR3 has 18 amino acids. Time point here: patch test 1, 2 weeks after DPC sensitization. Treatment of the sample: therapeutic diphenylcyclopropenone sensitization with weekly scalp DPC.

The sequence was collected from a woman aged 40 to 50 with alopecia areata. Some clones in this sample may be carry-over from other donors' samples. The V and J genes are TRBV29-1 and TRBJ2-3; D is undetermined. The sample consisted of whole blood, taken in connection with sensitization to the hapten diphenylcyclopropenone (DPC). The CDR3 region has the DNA TGCAGCGTTGCCTTGTCACCTACGAGCTACTCTGGCACAGATACGCAGTATTTT. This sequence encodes CSVALSPTSYSGTDTQYF.